This entry lists 30 T cell receptor beta chains sequenced from one sample in a study of early T cells in non-severe SARS-CoV-2 infection. MiXCR, run by TCRdb on the 5' RACE reads, gives a single entry per CDR3 protein. The sample includes about 69,000 distinct CDR3 sequences, approximately 4.5% of them seen just once. The specimen was whole blood, collected at baseline. The source of these receptors is an adult who was a healthcare worker with PCR-confirmed SARS-CoV-2 infection or an uninfected control (not recorded which). The donor label of this sample is uncertain.

Comments on this clonotype: A read error may be the cause here, since a much bigger clone is one base away. V is TRBV5-6 and J is TRBJ1-1; 8 bases are a match to TRBD1. In germline, CDR1 is SGHDT, CDR2 YYEEEE. The CDR3 is 15 residues long. CDR3 amino acids: CASSLNTGGDTEALF. CDR3 DNA sequence: TGTGCCAGCAGCCTAAACACAGGGGGAGATACTGAAGCTCTCTTT.

This clonotype was seen ten or more times. The genes are TRBV28 and TRBJ2-1; 8 nucleotides align to TRBD1. Germline V gene sequence: CDR1 MDHEN, CDR2 SYDVKM. The CDR3 sequence is 16 residues long. Trimming removed 4 bases from V and 7 bases from J; junction bases left unmatched: 12. The CDR3 bases are TGTGCCAGCAGTTCCCCGGGCCGACAGGGGAGGAATGAGCAGTTCTTC. It encodes CASSSPGRQGRNEQFF.

This clonotype showed up many times. V gene TRBV5-4 combines with J gene TRBJ2-2; D not certain. The CDR3 covers 16 residues. Germline CDR1 and CDR2: SGHNT and YYREEE (reference sequence). V was pared by 1 base and J by 2 bases, with 12 bases between. The CDR3 DNA reads as TGTGCCAGCAGCTTGTTGTCGGGTGAAAACACCGGGGAGCTGTTTTTT. As protein: CASSLLSGENTGELFF. Together with reference TRBV5-4 and TRBJ2-2, the CDR3 gives the full variable domain: ETGVTQSPTHLIKTRGQQVTLRCSSQSGHNTVSWYQQALGQGPQFIFQYYREEENGRGNFPPRFSGLQFPNYSSELNVNALELDDSALYLCASSLLSGENTGELFFGEGSRLTVL.

V gene TRBV6-5 combines with J gene TRBJ1-5, with 7 bases matching TRBD1. CDR3 size: 16 residues. Unmatched junction bases numbered 10, after V lost 4 bases and J lost 4 bases. The germline CDR1 and CDR2 sequences are MNHEY and SVGAGI. CDR3 in amino acids: CASSSTPGGRNQPQHF. As DNA, the CDR3 is TGTGCCAGCAGTTCCACCCCAGGGGGACGGAATCAGCCCCAGCATTTT.

This clonotype was recorded at least ten times. In nucleotides, the CDR3 is TGTGCCAGTAAGGAAGAGGGGAGTCTCTTCTCCTACAATGAGCAGTTCTTC. Its translation is CASKEEGSLFSYNEQFF. V and J are TRBV19 and TRBJ2-1; D possibly uses TRBD1 or TRBD2 (5 bases each). This CDR3 comprises 17 residues. V lost 7 bases and J 0 bases, leaving 19 bases between the germline ends. Germline V gene lookup returns CDR1 LNHDA and CDR2 SQIVND (reference sequence).

This clonotype was seen ten or more times. The chain links TRBV10-2 to TRBJ2-5, with D unclear. Germline assignment: CDR1 WSHSY and CDR2 SAAADI. This CDR3 is 12 amino acids long. Trimming pared 2 bases from V and 7 bases from J, leaving 8 bases between. Here the CDR3 DNA reads TGCGCCAGCAGTGAGAGGGTTGGGACCCAGTACTTC. Translated: CASSERVGTQYF.

This clonotype was counted ten times or more. V and J are TRBV20-1 and TRBJ2-1; 8 bases match TRBD1. The CDR3 runs 14 residues. The J segment lost 7 bases and the V segment lost 2 bases, leaving 7 bases of the junction unmatched. CDR1 is DFQATT and CDR2 is SNEGSKA in the germline V gene (reference sequence). The CDR3 sequence is CSARPSGGANEQFF. Written as DNA, the CDR3 is TGCAGTGCTAGACCATCAGGGGGCGCAAATGAGCAGTTCTTC.

In its sample, this clonotype was seen a few times. The chain employs TRBV19 and TRBJ2-5, with 9 bases matching TRBD1. The CDR3 consists of 15 residues. V was clipped by 5 bases and J by 1 base; unmatched bases: 5. From germline, CDR1 is LNHDA and CDR2 SQIVND (reference sequence). The CDR3, as DNA: TGTGCCAGTAGTTCGCGGGACAGGGCCCAAGAGACCCAGTACTTC. Translated, it gives CASSSRDRAQETQYF.

A few counts support this clonotype. CDR3 amino acids: CASSPSGGVGKLFF. CDR3 in DNA: TGTGCCAGCTCACCATCCGGGGGTGTCGGAAAACTGTTTTTT. V usage is TRBV18 and J usage is TRBJ1-4, with D possibly being TRBD1 (5 bases). V was trimmed by 2 bases and J by 10 bases, leaving 14 bases between them. In germline, CDR1 is KGHSH, CDR2 LQKENI. The CDR3 consists of 14 residues.

About this clonotype: The junction departs from germline at one end; a sequencing error may be responsible. The chain links TRBV27 to TRBJ1-2, with D possibly being TRBD1 (6 bases). Germline CDR1 reads MNHEY; CDR2 reads SMNVEV (reference sequence). The CDR3 length is 14 residues. The CDR3 region is CASGLSGDGYGYTF. Here the CDR3 DNA reads TGTGCCAGCGGTTTATCAGGGGACGGCTATGGCTACACCTTC.

This clonotype was counted many times. The rearrangement joins TRBV3-1 to TRBJ1-4; weak D call: TRBD1 (6 bases). CDR1 and CDR2 from the germline V gene are LGHDT and YNNKEL (reference sequence). The CDR3 spans 16 residues. The V end was cut by 0 bases, the J end by 4 bases, with 12 bases between. For the CDR3, the DNA is TGTGCCAGCAGCCAAGATCTCAACAGGGATAATGAAAAACTGTTTTTT. This encodes CASSQDLNRDNEKLFF.

The chain links TRBV9 to TRBJ1-6, with D possibly being TRBD1 (6 bases). The CDR3 has 15 residues. The V gene lost 4 bases and the J gene lost 3 bases, with 11 bases spanning the gap. The germline V gene has CDR1 SGDLS and CDR2 YYNGEE. CDR3 amino acids: CASSSRQDYNSPLHF. The DNA of the CDR3 is TGTGCCAGCAGCTCCCGACAGGACTATAATTCACCCCTCCACTTT.

This clonotype showed up many times. V gene TRBV12-3 or TRBV12-4 combines with J gene TRBJ2-3; TRBD2 matches at 12 bases. V shed 5 bases, J shed 5 bases, and the junction held 8 bases outside the gene matches. The CDR3 is 16 amino acids. The CDR3: CASSTLAGGPGDTQYF. CDR3 coding DNA: TGTGCCAGCAGTACACTAGCGGGGGGCCCCGGAGATACGCAGTATTTT.

The table lists this clonotype with a few counts. The chain couples TRBV20-1 to TRBJ2-3; D is unresolved. Germline V gene lookup returns CDR1 DFQATT and CDR2 SNEGSKA (reference sequence). This CDR3 has 16 amino acids. V lost 0 bases to trimming and J lost 0 bases, with 13 bases between them. DNA of the CDR3: TGCAGTGCTAGAGAAACTTTCTTGGCTAGCACAGATACGCAGTATTTT. This translates into CSARETFLASTDTQYF.

This clonotype has more than one count but fewer than ten. V gene TRBV10-1 combines with J gene TRBJ2-1, with TRBD1 as a possible D gene (6 bases). V lost 4 bases, J lost 3 bases, and 7 bases lay in between. The CDR3 has 13 residues. Germline CDR1 WNHNN, CDR2 SYGVQD (reference sequence). In nucleotides, the CDR3 is TGCGCCAGCAGTGTGACAGGCTACAATGAGCAGTTCTTC. It yields the protein CASSVTGYNEQFF.

The chain recombines TRBV5-1 with TRBJ2-5; 12 bases map to TRBD2. CDR3 size: 17 residues. The germline CDR1 and CDR2 sequences are SGHRS and YFSETQ. After removal of 1 base from V and 1 base from J, the junction contained 5 bases not matched to a gene. This chain's CDR3 is CASSLYVTSGGQETQYF. The DNA of the CDR3 is TGCGCCAGCAGCTTGTATGTGACTAGCGGGGGCCAAGAGACCCAGTACTTC. Full variable domain (outside the CDR3, taken from reference TRBV5-1 and TRBJ2-5): KAGVTQTPRYLIKTRGQQVTLSCSPISGHRSVSWYQQTPGQGLQFLFEYFSETQRNKGNFPGRFSGRQFSNSRSEMNVSTLELGDSALYLCASSLYVTSGGQETQYFGPGTRLLVL.

Only a few counts were recorded for this clonotype. The genes are TRBV21-1 and TRBJ2-7; whether TRBD1, the table's D call, matches the DNA was not checked. TRBV21-1 is listed as a pseudogene. This CDR3 comprises 13 residues. CDR3 sequence: CASSRGQGGEQYF. CDR3 in DNA: TGTGCCAGCAGCAGAGGACAGGGCGGCGAGCAGTACTTC.

The table lists this clonotype with many counts. The chain couples TRBV29-1 to TRBJ2-1; the D is unclear. Trimming cost V 4 bases and J 5 bases, with 6 bases left between them. From germline, CDR1 is SQVTM and CDR2 ANQGSEA. The CDR3 runs 11 residues. The CDR3 loop is CSVGQDNEQFF. In nucleotides, the CDR3 is TGCAGCGTTGGTCAGGACAATGAGCAGTTCTTC.

This clonotype was counted between two and nine times. The chain combines TRBV7-6 with TRBJ2-7; D call uncertain. This CDR3 comprises 14 residues. V gave up 5 bases and J gave up 6 bases, with 17 bases separating them. The germline CDR1 and CDR2 sequences are SGHVS and FNYEAQ. The CDR3 spells CASSQRGNPSEQYF. CDR3 nucleotide sequence: TGTGCCAGCAGCCAGCGTGGTAACCCCTCCGAGCAGTACTTC.

J is TRBJ1-5 and V is TRBV6-5; 10 bases are a match to TRBD1. The germline gives CDR1 MNHEY, CDR2 SVGAGI. The CDR3 extends over 16 amino acids. Trimming cost V 0 bases and J 7 bases; bases outside gene matches: 6. The CDR3 coding sequence is TGTGCCAGCAGTTACTCTCGGACAGGGGGTTTGCAGCCCCAGCATTTT. Protein: CASSYSRTGGLQPQHF.

This clonotype was counted at least ten times. The CDR3 DNA reads as TGTGCCATCAGTCGGACAGGGGAGGAGACCCAGTACTTC. This gives the protein CAISRTGEETQYF. This rearrangement joins TRBV10-3 to TRBJ2-5; 9 nucleotides line up with TRBD1. Germline CDR1 and CDR2: ENHRY and SYGVKD. The CDR3 contains 13 residues. Trimming took 5 bases from V and 5 from J; bases not matched to a gene: 3.

This clonotype was observed many times. The chain uses TRBV11-2 and TRBJ2-6, with a weak D call TRBD2 (6 bases). Deletions cut 5 bases from V and 2 bases from J, with 10 bases between. The CDR3 runs to 15 residues. Germline V CDR1 and CDR2: SGHAT, FQNNGV. The CDR3 sequence: CASSPGTPGANVLTF. The CDR3 DNA is TGTGCCAGCAGCCCAGGGACTCCTGGGGCCAACGTCCTGACTTTC. Using reference TRBV11-2 and TRBJ2-6 for the parts outside the CDR3, the full variable domain is EAGVAQSPRYKIIEKRQSVAFWCNPISGHATLYWYQQILGQGPKLLIQFQNNGVVDDSQLPKDRFSAERLKGVDSTLKIQPAKLEDSAVYLCASSPGTPGANVLTFGAGSRLTVL.

This clonotype appeared many times. This chain joins TRBV13 and TRBJ1-2; TRBD1 matches at 9 bases. Germline-derived CDR1 and CDR2 are PRHDT and FYEKMQ (reference sequence). V was clipped by 4 bases and J by 2 bases; unmatched bases: 5. The CDR3 extends over 15 amino acids. This CDR3 reads CASSSGQGTNYGYTF. CDR3 coding DNA: TGTGCCAGCAGCTCAGGACAGGGGACCAACTATGGCTACACCTTC.

This clonotype showed up many times. The V and J genes are TRBV27 and TRBJ1-1; D perhaps matches TRBD1 (5 bases). Trimming took off 8 bases at V and 0 bases at J, with 10 bases between the two ends. CDR3 length: 13 residues. Germline assignment: CDR1 MNHEY and CDR2 SMNVEV (reference sequence). The CDR3 DNA follows: TGTGCCAGCCTAGCGACAGTGAACACTGAAGCTTTCTTT. This translates into CASLATVNTEAFF.

V usage is TRBV20-1 and J usage is TRBJ2-1; 13 nucleotides agree with TRBD2. V lost 3 bases, J lost 10 bases, and 9 bases stayed unmatched. This CDR3 spans 15 amino acids. Germline values: CDR1 DFQATT, CDR2 SNEGSKA (reference sequence). CDR3 amino acids: CSASLGLAGAREQFF. The CDR3 coding sequence is TGCAGTGCTAGCCTCGGACTAGCGGGGGCCAGGGAGCAGTTCTTC.

This clonotype came up many times. The chain has TRBV20-1 and TRBJ2-7, with 7 positions matching TRBD1. Germline V gene data show CDR1 as DFQATT and CDR2 as SNEGSKA (reference sequence). Losses at the gene ends were 5 bases for V and 2 bases for J; bases not matched to a gene: 6. CDR3 length equals 13 residues. DNA for the CDR3: TGCAGTGCTCGGAAGACAGGGACCTACGAGCAGTACTTC. Encoded protein: CSARKTGTYEQYF.

This clonotype was counted ten times or more. The rearrangement uses TRBV18 and TRBJ2-3; no firm D call. CDR3 length equals 14 residues. The V gene lost 6 bases and the J gene lost 0 bases, with 10 bases spanning the gap. Germline CDR1 reads KGHSH; CDR2 reads LQKENI. CDR3 nucleotide sequence: TGTGCCAGCTCGGGCGACTCGAGCACAGATACGCAGTATTTT. Protein product: CASSGDSSTDTQYF.

The chain uses TRBV29-1 and TRBJ2-2; the D is unclear. The CDR3 extends over 15 amino acids. Trimming left V 6 bases short and J 4 bases short, with 18 bases between. The germline V gene encodes CDR1 SQVTM and CDR2 ANQGSEA. In DNA, the CDR3 is TGCAGCGTAATAGATTTGGGATTGGGCACCGGGGAGCTGTTTTTT. It specifies CSVIDLGLGTGELFF.

This clonotype was seen repeatedly, ten times or more. The chain has TRBV18 and TRBJ1-6; the D is unclear. The CDR3 has 15 residues. Germline V lookup: CDR1 KGHSH, CDR2 LQKENI. Deletions cut 0 bases from V and 7 bases from J, with 10 bases between. CDR3 coding DNA: TGTGCCAGCTCACCACCGTCGGGCGTAAATTCACCCCTCCACTTT. As protein: CASSPPSGVNSPLHF.

There are many counts of this clonotype. The chain couples TRBV5-1 to TRBJ2-5, with a weak D call TRBD1 (6 bases). The germline gives CDR1 SGHRS, CDR2 YFSETQ. The ends were cut back, 4 bases at V and 5 bases at J, with 6 bases in the middle. CDR3 size: 11 residues. The CDR3 DNA is TGCGCCAGCAGCAGGGGGGAGACCCAGTACTTC. Translated: CASSRGETQYF.